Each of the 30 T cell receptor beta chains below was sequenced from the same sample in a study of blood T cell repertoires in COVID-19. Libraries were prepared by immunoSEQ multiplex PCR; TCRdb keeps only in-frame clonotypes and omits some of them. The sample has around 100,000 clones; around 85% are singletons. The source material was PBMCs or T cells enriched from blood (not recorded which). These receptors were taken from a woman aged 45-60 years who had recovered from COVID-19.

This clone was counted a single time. DNA for the CDR3: TGTGCCAGCTCACCAGGCCAGTCAATATATGGCTACACCTTC. Residues: CASSPGQSIYGYTF. V usage is TRBV18 and J usage is TRBJ1-2; D not resolved. The germline V gene has CDR1 KGHSH and CDR2 LQKENI. Trimming removed 2 bases at V and 5 bases at J, with 12 bases between. This CDR3 has 14 amino acids.

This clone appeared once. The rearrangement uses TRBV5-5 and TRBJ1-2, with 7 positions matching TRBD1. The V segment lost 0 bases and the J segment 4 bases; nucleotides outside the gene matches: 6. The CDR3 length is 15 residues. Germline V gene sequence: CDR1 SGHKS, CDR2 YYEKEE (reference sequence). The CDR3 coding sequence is TGTGCCAGCAGCTTGGCTTGGACAGGAGGCTATGGCTACACCTTC. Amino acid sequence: CASSLAWTGGYGYTF.

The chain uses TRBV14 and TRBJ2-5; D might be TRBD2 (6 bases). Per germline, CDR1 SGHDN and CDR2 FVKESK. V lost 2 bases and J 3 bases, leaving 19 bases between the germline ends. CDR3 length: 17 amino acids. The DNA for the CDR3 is TGTGCCAGCAGCCAACAGTGGGCTAGCGCGGCTGAAGAGACCCAGTACTTC. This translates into CASSQQWASAAEETQYF.

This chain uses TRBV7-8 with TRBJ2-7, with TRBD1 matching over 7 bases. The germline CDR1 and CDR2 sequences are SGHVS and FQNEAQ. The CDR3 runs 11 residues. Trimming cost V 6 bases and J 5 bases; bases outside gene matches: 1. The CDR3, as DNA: TGTGCCAGCAGGCAGGGGGACGAGCAGTACTTC. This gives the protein CASRQGDEQYF.

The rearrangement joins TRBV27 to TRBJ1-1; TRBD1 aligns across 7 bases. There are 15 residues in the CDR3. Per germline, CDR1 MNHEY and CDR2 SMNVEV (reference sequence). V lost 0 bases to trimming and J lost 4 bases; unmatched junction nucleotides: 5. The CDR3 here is CASSLSTGKGTEAFF. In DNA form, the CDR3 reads TGTGCCAGCAGTTTATCGACAGGGAAGGGCACTGAAGCTTTCTTT.

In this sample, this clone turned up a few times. The CDR3 region is CASSYTTSAQETQYF. The CDR3 nucleotides read TGCGCCAGCAGCTACACGACTAGCGCCCAAGAGACCCAGTACTTC. The rearrangement uses TRBV4-1 and TRBJ2-5; TRBD2 agrees at 8 bases. V shed 5 bases and J 1 base; nucleotides not matched to a gene: 6. Germline V CDR1 and CDR2: MGHRA, YSYEKL. The CDR3 runs 15 residues.

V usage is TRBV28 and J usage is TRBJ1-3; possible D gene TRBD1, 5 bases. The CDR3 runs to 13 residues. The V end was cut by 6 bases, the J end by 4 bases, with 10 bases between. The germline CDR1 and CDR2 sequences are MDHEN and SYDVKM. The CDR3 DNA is TGTGCCAGCAGCGGGGGGGAGGGAAACACCATATATTTT. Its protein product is CASSGGEGNTIYF.

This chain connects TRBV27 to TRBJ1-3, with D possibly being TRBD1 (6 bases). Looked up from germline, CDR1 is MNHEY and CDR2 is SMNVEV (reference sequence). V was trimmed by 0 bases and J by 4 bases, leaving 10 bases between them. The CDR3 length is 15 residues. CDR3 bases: TGTGCCAGCAGTTTATCGGGGGCGTGGGGAAACACCATATATTTT. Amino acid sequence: CASSLSGAWGNTIYF.

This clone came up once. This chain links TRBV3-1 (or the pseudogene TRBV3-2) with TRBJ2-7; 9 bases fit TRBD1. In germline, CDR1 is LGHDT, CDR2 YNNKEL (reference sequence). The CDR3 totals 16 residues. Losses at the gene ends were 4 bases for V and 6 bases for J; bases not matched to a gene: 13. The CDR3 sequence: CASSPGQGKGRGEQYF. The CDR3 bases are TGTGCCAGCAGCCCCGGACAGGGGAAAGGGAGAGGCGAGCAGTACTTC.

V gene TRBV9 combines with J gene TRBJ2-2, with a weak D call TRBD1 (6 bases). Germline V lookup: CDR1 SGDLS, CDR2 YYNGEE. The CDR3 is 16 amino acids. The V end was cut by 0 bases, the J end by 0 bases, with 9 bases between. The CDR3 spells CASSVVGAANTGELFF. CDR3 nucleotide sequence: TGTGCCAGCAGCGTAGTGGGGGCCGCGAACACCGGGGAGCTGTTTTTT.

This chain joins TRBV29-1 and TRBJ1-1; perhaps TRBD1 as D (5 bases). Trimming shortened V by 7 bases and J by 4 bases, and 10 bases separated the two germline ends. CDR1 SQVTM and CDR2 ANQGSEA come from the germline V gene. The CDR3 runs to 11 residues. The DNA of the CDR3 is TGCAGCGGGGGGTCGGGCACTGAAGCTTTCTTT. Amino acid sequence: CSGGSGTEAFF.

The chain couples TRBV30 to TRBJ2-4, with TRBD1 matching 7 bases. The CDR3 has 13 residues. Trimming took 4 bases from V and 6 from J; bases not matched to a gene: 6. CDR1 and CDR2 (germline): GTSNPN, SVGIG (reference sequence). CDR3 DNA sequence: TGTGCCTGGACCCCGGGACAGTCAAACATTCAGTACTTC. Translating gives CAWTPGQSNIQYF.

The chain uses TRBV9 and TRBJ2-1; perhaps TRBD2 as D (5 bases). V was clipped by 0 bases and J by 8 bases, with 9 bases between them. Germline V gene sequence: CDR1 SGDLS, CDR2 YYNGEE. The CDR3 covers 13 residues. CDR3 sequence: CASSVGGFDEQFF. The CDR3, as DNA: TGTGCCAGCAGCGTAGGAGGGTTTGATGAGCAGTTCTTC.

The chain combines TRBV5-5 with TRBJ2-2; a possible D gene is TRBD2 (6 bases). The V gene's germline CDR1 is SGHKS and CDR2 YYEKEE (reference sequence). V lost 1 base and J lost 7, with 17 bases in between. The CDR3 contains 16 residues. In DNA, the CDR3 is TGTGCCAGCAGCTTGATGATAGCGGAGAGGGGCGGGGAGCTGTTTTTT. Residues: CASSLMIAERGGELFF. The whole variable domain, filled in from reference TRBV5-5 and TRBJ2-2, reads DAGVTQSPTHLIKTRGQQVTLRCSPISGHKSVSWYQQVLGQGPQFIFQYYEKEERGRGNFPDRFSARQFPNYSSELNVNALLLGDSALYLCASSLMIAERGGELFFGEGSRLTVL.

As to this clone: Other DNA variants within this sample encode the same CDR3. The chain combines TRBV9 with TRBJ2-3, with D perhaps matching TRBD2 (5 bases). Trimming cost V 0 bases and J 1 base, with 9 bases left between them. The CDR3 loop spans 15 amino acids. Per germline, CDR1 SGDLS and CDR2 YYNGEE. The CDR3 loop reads CASSVVGDGTDTQYF. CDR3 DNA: TGTGCCAGCAGCGTAGTGGGAGATGGCACAGATACGCAGTATTTT.

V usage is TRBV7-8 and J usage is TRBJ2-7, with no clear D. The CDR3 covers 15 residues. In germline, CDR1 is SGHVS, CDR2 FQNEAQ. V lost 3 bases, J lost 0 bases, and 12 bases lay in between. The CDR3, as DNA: TGTGCCAGCAGCTTTAACAGTGTTAGCTCCTACGAGCAGTACTTC. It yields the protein CASSFNSVSSYEQYF.

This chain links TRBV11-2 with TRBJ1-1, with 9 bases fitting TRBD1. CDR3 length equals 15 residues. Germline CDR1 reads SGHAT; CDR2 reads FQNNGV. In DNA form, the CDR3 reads TGTGCTCACAGGGGTCCGGGACAGGGAATAACTGAAGCTTTCTTT. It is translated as CAHRGPGQGITEAFF.

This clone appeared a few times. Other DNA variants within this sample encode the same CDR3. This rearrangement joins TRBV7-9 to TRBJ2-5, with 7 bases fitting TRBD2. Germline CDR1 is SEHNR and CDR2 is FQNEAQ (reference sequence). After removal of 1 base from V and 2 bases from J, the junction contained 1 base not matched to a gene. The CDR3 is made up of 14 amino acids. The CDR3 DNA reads TGTGCCAGCAGCTTAGTCGGGGGGCAAGAGACCCAGTACTTC. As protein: CASSLVGGQETQYF.

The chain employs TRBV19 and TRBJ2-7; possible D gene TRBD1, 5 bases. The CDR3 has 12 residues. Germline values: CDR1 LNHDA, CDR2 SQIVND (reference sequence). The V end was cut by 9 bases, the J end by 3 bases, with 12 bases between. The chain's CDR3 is CASSTEYYEQYF. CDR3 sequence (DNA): TGTGCCAGCTCGACAGAGTACTACGAGCAGTACTTC.

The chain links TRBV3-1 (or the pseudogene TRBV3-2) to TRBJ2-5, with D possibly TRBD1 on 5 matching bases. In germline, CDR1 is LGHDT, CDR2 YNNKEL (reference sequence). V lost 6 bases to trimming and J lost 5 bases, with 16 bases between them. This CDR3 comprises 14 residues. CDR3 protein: CASRKGAGLETQYF. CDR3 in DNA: TGTGCCAGCAGAAAAGGGGCAGGGCTGGAGACCCAGTACTTC.

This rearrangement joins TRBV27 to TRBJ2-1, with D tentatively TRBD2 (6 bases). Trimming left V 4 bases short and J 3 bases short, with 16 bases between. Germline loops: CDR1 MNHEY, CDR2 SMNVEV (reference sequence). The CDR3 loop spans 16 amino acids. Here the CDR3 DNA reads TGTGCCAGCAGTTCTTCTGGTGGGAGGCGCTACAATGAGCAGTTCTTC. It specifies CASSSSGGRRYNEQFF.

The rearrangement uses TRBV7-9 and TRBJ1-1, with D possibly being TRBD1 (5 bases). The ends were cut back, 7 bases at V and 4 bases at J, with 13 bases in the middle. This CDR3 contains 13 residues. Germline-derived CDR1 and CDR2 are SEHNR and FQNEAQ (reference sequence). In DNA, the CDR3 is TGTGCCAGCACTACTTGGGGGGGCACTGAAGCTTTCTTT. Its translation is CASTTWGGTEAFF.

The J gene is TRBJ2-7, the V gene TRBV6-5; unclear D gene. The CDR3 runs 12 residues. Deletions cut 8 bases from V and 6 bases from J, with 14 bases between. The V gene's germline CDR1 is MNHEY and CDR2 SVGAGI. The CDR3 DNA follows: TGTGCCAGCCGAAGACTTATGGGCGAGCAGTACTTC. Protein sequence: CASRRLMGEQYF.

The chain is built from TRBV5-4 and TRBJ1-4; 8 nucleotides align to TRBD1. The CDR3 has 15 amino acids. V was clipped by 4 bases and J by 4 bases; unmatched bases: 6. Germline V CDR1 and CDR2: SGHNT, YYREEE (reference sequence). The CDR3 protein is CASSRRDRSNEKLFF. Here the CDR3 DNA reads TGTGCCAGCAGCCGCCGGGACAGGAGTAATGAAAAACTGTTTTTT.

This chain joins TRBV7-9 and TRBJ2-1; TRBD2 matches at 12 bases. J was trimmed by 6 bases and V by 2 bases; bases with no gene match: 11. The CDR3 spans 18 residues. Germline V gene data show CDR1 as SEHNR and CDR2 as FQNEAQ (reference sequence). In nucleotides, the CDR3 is TGTGCCAGCAGCTTATTTTATGGACTAGCGGGAAACAGCAATGAGCAGTTCTTC. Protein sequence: CASSLFYGLAGNSNEQFF.

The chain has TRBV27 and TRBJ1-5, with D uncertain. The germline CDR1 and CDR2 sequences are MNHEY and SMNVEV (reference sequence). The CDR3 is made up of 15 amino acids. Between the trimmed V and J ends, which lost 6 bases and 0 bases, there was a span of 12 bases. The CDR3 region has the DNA TGTGCCAGCAGCCACCCATACAATAGCAATCAGCCCCAGCATTTT. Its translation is CASSHPYNSNQPQHF.

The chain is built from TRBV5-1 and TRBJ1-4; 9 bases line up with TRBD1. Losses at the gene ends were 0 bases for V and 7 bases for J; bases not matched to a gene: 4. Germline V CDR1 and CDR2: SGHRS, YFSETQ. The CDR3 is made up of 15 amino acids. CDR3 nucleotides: TGCGCCAGCAGCTTGGAACAGGGGGCTACTGAAAAACTGTTTTTT. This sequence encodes CASSLEQGATEKLFF.

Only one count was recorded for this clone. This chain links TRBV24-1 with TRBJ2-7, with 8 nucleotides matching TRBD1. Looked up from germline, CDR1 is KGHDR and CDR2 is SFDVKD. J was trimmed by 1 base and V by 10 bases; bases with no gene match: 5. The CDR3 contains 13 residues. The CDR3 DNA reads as TGTGCCACTATGGACAGGGAGTCCTACGAGCAGTACTTC. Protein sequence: CATMDRESYEQYF.

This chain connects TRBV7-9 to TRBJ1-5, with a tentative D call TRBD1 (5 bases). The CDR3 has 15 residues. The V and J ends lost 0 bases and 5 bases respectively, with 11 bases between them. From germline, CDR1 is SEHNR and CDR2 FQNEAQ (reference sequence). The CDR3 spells CASSLAGGTHQPQHF. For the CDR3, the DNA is TGTGCCAGCAGCTTAGCGGGGGGGACCCATCAGCCCCAGCATTTT.

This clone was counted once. The chain's CDR3 is CASSSGPGAGNTIYF. The CDR3 DNA is TGTGCCAGCAGTTCAGGGCCGGGGGCTGGAAACACCATATATTTT. The chain has TRBV28 and TRBJ1-3; maybe TRBD1 (5 bases). Between the trimmed V and J ends, which lost 4 bases and 2 bases, there was a span of 12 bases. CDR3 length: 15 amino acids. Germline V gene sequence: CDR1 MDHEN, CDR2 SYDVKM.